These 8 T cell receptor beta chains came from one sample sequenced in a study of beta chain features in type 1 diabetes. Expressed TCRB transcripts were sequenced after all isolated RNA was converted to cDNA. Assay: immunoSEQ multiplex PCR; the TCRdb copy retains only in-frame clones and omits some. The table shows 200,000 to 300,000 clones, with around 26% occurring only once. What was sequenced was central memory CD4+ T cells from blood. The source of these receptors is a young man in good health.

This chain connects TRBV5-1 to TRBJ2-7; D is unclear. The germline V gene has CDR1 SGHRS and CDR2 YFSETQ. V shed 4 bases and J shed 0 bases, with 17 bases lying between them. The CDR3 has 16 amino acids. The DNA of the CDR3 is TGCGCCAGCAGCCCCAACTCTCCGGACCACTCCTACGAGCAGTACTTC. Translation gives CASSPNSPDHSYEQYF. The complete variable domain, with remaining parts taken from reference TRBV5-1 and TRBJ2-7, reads KAGVTQTPRYLIKTRGQQVTLSCSPISGHRSVSWYQQTPGQGLQFLFEYFSETQRNKGNFPGRFSGRQFSNSRSEMNVSTLELGDSALYLCASSPNSPDHSYEQYFGPGTRLTVT.

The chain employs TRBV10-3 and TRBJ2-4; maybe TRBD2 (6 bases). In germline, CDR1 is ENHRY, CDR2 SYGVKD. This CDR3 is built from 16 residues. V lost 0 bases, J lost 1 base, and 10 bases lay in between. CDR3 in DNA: TGTGCCATCAGTGAGTCGACTAGATCGGCCAAAAACATTCAGTACTTC. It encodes CAISESTRSAKNIQYF.

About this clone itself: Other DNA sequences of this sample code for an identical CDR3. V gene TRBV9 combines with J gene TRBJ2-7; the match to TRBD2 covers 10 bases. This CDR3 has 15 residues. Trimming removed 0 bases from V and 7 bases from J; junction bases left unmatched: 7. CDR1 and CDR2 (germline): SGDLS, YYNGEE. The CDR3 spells CASSVEGLAGVEQYF. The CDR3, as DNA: TGTGCCAGCAGCGTAGAAGGGCTAGCGGGAGTTGAGCAGTACTTC. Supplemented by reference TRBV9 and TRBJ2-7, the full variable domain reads DSGVTQTPKHLITATGQRVTLRCSPRSGDLSVYWYQQSLDQGLQFLIQYYNGEERAKGNILERFSAQQFPDLHSELNLSSLELGDSALYFCASSVEGLAGVEQYFGPGTRLTVT.

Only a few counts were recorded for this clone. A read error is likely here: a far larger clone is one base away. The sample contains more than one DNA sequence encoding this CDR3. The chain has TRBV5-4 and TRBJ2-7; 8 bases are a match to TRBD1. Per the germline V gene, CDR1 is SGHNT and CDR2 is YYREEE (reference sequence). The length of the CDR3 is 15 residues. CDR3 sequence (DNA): TGTGCGAGCAGCTCGGCGGCGACAGGGGTTTACGAGCAGTACTTC. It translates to CASSSAATGVYEQYF.

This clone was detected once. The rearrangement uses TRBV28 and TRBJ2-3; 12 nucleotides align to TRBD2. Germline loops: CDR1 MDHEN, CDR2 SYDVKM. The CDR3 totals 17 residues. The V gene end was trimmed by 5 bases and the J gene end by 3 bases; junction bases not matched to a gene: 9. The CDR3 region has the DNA TGTGCCAGCAGTCCCCCCGGACTAGCGGGGATGACAGATACGCAGTATTTT. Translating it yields CASSPPGLAGMTDTQYF.

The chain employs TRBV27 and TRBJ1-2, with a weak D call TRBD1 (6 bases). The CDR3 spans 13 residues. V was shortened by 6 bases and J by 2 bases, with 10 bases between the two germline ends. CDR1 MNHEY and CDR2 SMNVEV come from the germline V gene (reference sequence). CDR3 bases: TGTGCCAGCAGACACACAGGGAACTATGGCTACACCTTC. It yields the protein CASRHTGNYGYTF.

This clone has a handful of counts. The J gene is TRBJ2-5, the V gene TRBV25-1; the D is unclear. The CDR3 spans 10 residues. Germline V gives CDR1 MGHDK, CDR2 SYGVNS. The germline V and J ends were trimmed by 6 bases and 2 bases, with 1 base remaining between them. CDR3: CASRQETQYF. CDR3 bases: TGTGCCAGCAGACAAGAGACCCAGTACTTC.

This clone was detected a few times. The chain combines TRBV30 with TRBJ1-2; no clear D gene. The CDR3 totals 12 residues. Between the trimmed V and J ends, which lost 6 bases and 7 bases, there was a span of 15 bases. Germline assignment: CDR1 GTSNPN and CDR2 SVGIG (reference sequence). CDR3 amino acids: CACTRTRPGYTF. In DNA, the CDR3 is TGTGCCTGTACGCGCACTCGACCTGGCTACACCTTC.